What follows describes a single TCR beta chain. This specimen belongs to a study of T cell responses to AZD1222 COVID-19 vaccine. Repertoires were generated with immunoSEQ multiplex PCR, while TCRdb's copy carries only in-frame clones and drops some. The table includes roughly 120,000 clones, about 90% detected once. The CDR3 has 16 residues. CDR1 and CDR2 from the germline V gene are SGDLS and YYNGEE. V shed 3 bases and J 8 bases; nucleotides not matched to a gene: 11. The receptor was derived from an adult who received the AZD1222 COVID-19 vaccine. The source was peripheral blood, collected 28 days after the second AZD1222 dose. This chain uses TRBV9 with TRBJ2-1; 10 bases line up with TRBD2. The CDR3 DNA reads TGTGCCAGCAGCGAGAATCTAGCGGGAGTGGTCGATGAGCAGTTCTTC. The encoded protein is CASSENLAGVVDEQFF. Full variable domain (missing parts from reference TRBV9 and TRBJ2-1): DSGVTQTPKHLITATGQRVTLRCSPRSGDLSVYWYQQSLDQGLQFLIQYYNGEERAKGNILERFSAQQFPDLHSELNLSSLELGDSALYFCASSENLAGVVDEQFFGPGTRLTVL.